These T cell receptor beta chains were read from a single sample in a study of blood T cell repertoires in COVID-19. Here immunoSEQ multiplex PCR was the method, and the copy in TCRdb shows in-frame clones only, minus some. The sample has some 140,000 clones, about 78% seen once. Sequenced input: peripheral blood. Receptor source: a man between 60 and 75 years old who had recovered from COVID-19. The CDR3 runs from the conserved cysteine through the conserved F or W. D genes are given only for firm matches. Rows give clone size only sometimes, using once, few, many, or a class for an expanded clone.

d_gene	len	j_gene	v_gene	abundance	CDR3nt	CDR3aa
TRBD1	15	TRBJ1-6	TRBV19	.	TGTGCCAGTAGTCCCCAGACAGGGATGAACTCACCCCTCCACTTT	CASSPQTGMNSPLHF
.	16	TRBJ2-2	TRBV24-1	.	TGTGCCACCAGTGACTCTGGGGCCGCGAACACCGGGGAGCTGTTTTTT	CATSDSGAANTGELFF
.	12	TRBJ2-3	TRBV7-2	.	TGTGCCAGCAGCTTACGGGTCGATACGCAGTATTTT	CASSLRVDTQYF
.	14	TRBJ1-1	TRBV4-1	.	TGCGCCAGCAGCCAAGAACCCCGGGGGGCGGAAGCTTTCTTT	CASSQEPRGAEAFF
TRBD1	15	TRBJ1-5	TRBV4-1	few	TGCGCCAGCAGCCCCCACGGGACAGGTGAGGGTCCCCAGCATTTT	CASSPHGTGEGPQHF
.	14	TRBJ1-1	TRBV30	.	TGTGCCTGGAGTGTAGGACTACAAGACACTGAAGCTTTCTTT	CAWSVGLQDTEAFF
.	13	TRBJ2-7	TRBV5-1	.	TGCGCCAGCAGCTTGGAAGGCGCCGGGGAGCAGTACTTC	CASSLEGAGEQYF
.	13	TRBJ2-5	TRBV5-1	.	TGCGCCAGCAGCCCCTGGACGGGGGAGACCCAGTACTTC	CASSPWTGETQYF
TRBD1	16	TRBJ1-5	TRBV19	.	TGTGCCAGTAGGAACTCCGGGACAGGAGTATATCAGCCCCAGCATTTT	CASRNSGTGVYQPQHF
.	16	TRBJ1-2	TRBV4-1	.	TGCGCCAGCAGCCAAACATGGGGGGATTGGGACTATGGCTACACCTTC	CASSQTWGDWDYGYTF
TRBD2	16	TRBJ2-1	TRBV7-2	few	TGTGCCAGCAGCCCGGTGACTAGCGGGGGGGCCGGTGAGCAGTTCTTC	CASSPVTSGGAGEQFF
.	18	TRBJ2-2	TRBV7-9	few	TGTGCCAGCAGCTGGACTGCTATGGTACAAGCGAACACCGGGGAGCTGTTTTTT	CASSWTAMVQANTGELFF
TRBD1	14	TRBJ1-1	TRBV5-1	few	TGCGCCAGCAGCTCTGGACAGGGGAACACTGAAGCTTTCTTT	CASSSGQGNTEAFF
TRBD2	16	TRBJ2-2	TRBV9	.	TGTGCCAGCAGCGTTAGCGGGACTAGCGGGATGGGGGAGCTGTTTTTT	CASSVSGTSGMGELFF
.	14	TRBJ2-3	TRBV7-2	.	TGTGCCAGCAGCTTAGATGCGGGAACAGATACGCAGTATTTT	CASSLDAGTDTQYF
.	14	TRBJ2-1	TRBV2	.	TGTGCCAGCTCCCTATCTAGGAGCTACAATGAGCAGTTCTTC	CASSLSRSYNEQFF
.	15	TRBJ2-2	TRBV19	.	TGTGCCACGGGTTACGGGATCCTTAATGGGGGGGAGCTGTTTTTT	CATGYGILNGGELFF
TRBD1	15	TRBJ2-1	TRBV23-1	.	TGCGCCAGCAGTCATCGGGACAGGGGGGGATGTGAGCAGTTCTTC	CASSHRDRGGCEQFF
.	14	TRBJ2-5	TRBV10-2	.	TGCGCCAGCAGTGCCCGCGGGTACCAAGAGACCCAGTACTTC	CASSARGYQETQYF
TRBD1	15	TRBJ2-3	TRBV18	.	TGTGCCAGCTCACCATCCGGGACAGACACAGATACGCAGTATTTT	CASSPSGTDTDTQYF
.	13	TRBJ2-5	TRBV4-1	.	TGCGCCAGCAGCCGGGCACCCCAAGAGACCCAGTACTTC	CASSRAPQETQYF
TRBD2	20	TRBJ2-4	TRBV28	few	TGTGCCAGCAGCCGCACCGGGGCTAGCGGGACCCCCATGGCCAAAAACATTCAGTACTTC	CASSRTGASGTPMAKNIQYF
.	14	TRBJ1-2	TRBV10-3	.	TGTGCCATCAGTGAGATGGGGGCGGAGGTTGGCTACACCTTC	CAISEMGAEVGYTF
TRBD1	16	TRBJ2-3	TRBV5-1	.	TGCGCCAGCAGCCCTAGTGGGACAGGGAGGACAGATACGCAGTATTTT	CASSPSGTGRTDTQYF
TRBD2	16	TRBJ2-3	TRBV5-8	.	TGTGCCAGCAGCTTGGAGGAGCGGGGGGGCCGGTATACGCAGTATTTT	CASSLEERGGRYTQYF
TRBD1	16	TRBJ2-3	TRBV15	once	TGTGCCACCAGCAGACCCGGGGGGACAGGGGCAGATACGCAGTATTTT	CATSRPGGTGADTQYF
TRBD1	14	TRBJ1-3	TRBV6-5	.	TGTGCCAGCAGACCAACAGGGGACGGAAACACCATATATTTT	CASRPTGDGNTIYF
.	13	TRBJ2-5	TRBV3-1/TRBV3-2	few	TGTGCCAGCAGCCAAGAACTAGCAGGGACCCAGTACTTC	CASSQELAGTQYF
.	14	TRBJ2-5	TRBV4-2	.	TGTGCCAGCAGCCAAGAAGACGGGATGGAGACCCAGTACTTC	CASSQEDGMETQYF
.	15	TRBJ2-3	TRBV6-1	.	TGTGCCAGCAGTGAGGCCCGTATAGCGGCAGATACGCAGTATTTT	CASSEARIAADTQYF
TRBD1	15	TRBJ2-2	TRBV2	.	TGTGCCAGCACCCGGGACAGTCCGAACACCGGGGAGCTGTTTTTT	CASTRDSPNTGELFF
TRBD1	16	TRBJ1-5	TRBV7-8	.	TGTGCCAGCAGCACTAGGACAGGCATTAGCAATCAGCCCCAGCATTTT	CASSTRTGISNQPQHF
TRBD2	15	TRBJ2-3	TRBV11-3	.	TGTGCCAGCAGCTTAGGCGGGAGAGGGTCAGATACGCAGTATTTT	CASSLGGRGSDTQYF
TRBD1	18	TRBJ2-2	TRBV19	once	TGTGCCAGTAGTCGTCCCGGGACAGGGGCCTCGAACACCGGGGAGCTGTTTTTT	CASSRPGTGASNTGELFF
.	13	TRBJ1-1	TRBV19	.	TGTGCCAGTAGTCTGGGCCTCGACACTGAAGCTTTCTTT	CASSLGLDTEAFF